This passage covers 2 T cell receptor beta chains from one sample sequenced in a study of T cells expressing NK-cell markers. TCRdb processed the 5' RACE reads again and assigns one entry to each CDR3 protein, with no DNA. The sample table includes 350,000 to 450,000 distinct CDR3 sequences. The specimen sequenced was blood T cells: a sorted CD56 or NKG2C T cell subset, CD4+ or CD8+ T cells, or bulk PBMC T cells (not recorded which). The receptors originated from a man between 18 and 69 years old in good health.

The chain joins TRBV5-6 to TRBJ2-1; TCRdb designates TRBD1, a call that cannot be tested without DNA. CDR1 is SGHDT and CDR2 is YYEEEE in the germline V gene. The CDR3 extends over 15 amino acids. The CDR3 loop reads CASSAGVSSYNEQFF.

The V and J genes are TRBV11-2 and TRBJ2-3; absent DNA, TCRdb's TRBD2 call cannot be checked. The CDR3 spans 15 residues. The germline V gene has CDR1 SGHAT and CDR2 FQNNGV. CDR3 sequence: CASSLRSGGSVKQYF.